This TCR beta chain was sequenced for a study of blood T cell repertoires in COVID-19. The repertoire was sequenced with immunoSEQ multiplex PCR; TCRdb's copy has only in-frame clones and lacks some. The repertoire holds 410,000 or so clones, with about 88% as singletons. The CDR3 sequence is 14 residues long. Germline assignment: CDR1 MDHEN and CDR2 SYDVKM. The V end lost 3 bases, the J end lost 1 base, and 6 bases lay between the germline ends. This clone appeared a single time. The sequence was collected from a woman aged 40 to 50 with COVID-19, enrolled during active disease. The chain combines TRBV28 with TRBJ2-2; no clear D gene. Sequencing input: peripheral blood. CDR3 region: CASSLERNTGELFF. CDR3 nucleotide sequence: TGTGCCAGCAGTTTGGAGCGGAACACCGGGGAGCTGTTTTTT.